What follows is one TCR beta chain and its context. Everyone who took part was roughly 18 to 89 years old, and they came from about two dozen US areas. The data were obtained in a study of blood T cell repertoires in COVID-19. Turning to the study itself: Samples representing acute and convalescent COVID-19 were sourced from the United States, Italy and Spain.

V was shortened by 5 bases and J by 7 bases, with 14 bases between the two germline ends. The CDR3 contains 13 residues. The germline CDR1 and CDR2 sequences are MDHEN and SYDVKM. Under the authors' procedure: How many nucleated cells were present was estimated from reference gene primer amplification. Sequencing used immunoSEQ multiplex PCR; TCRdb keeps in-frame clones, though not all of them. D and trimming were read from the DNA, whereas the V and J calls and clone size are those reported in that table. The table includes 300,000 or so clones, around 85% detected once. Sequencing was done on a sample of PBMCs or T cells enriched from blood (not recorded which). This chain links TRBV28 with TRBJ1-2; D uncertain. The TCR sequence derives from a woman aged 40-49 years with acute COVID-19. The CDR3 DNA reads TGTGCCAGCAGTCGCACTGACATTGGTGGCTACACCTTC. This codes for CASSRTDIGGYTF.